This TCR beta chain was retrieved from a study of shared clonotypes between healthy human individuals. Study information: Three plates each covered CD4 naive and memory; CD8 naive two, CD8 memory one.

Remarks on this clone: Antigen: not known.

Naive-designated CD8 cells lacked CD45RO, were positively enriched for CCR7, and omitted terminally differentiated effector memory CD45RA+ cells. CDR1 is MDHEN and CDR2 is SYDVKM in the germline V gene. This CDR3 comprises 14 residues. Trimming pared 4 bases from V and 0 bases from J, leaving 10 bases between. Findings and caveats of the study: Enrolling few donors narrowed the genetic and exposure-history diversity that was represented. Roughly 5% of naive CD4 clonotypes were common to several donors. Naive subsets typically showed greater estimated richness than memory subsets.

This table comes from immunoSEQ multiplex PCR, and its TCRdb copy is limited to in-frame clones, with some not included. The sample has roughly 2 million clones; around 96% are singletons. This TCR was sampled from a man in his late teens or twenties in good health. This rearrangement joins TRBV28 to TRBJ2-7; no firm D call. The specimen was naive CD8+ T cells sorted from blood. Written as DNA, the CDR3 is TGTGCCAGCAGTTCCCCCAGAGACTCCTACGAGCAGTACTTC. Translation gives CASSSPRDSYEQYF. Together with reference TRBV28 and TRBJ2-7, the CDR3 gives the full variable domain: DVKVTQSSRYLVKRTGEKVFLECVQDMDHENMFWYRQDPGLGLRLIYFSYDVKMKEKGDIPEGYSVSREKKERFSLILESASTNQTSMYLCASSSPRDSYEQYFGPGTRLTVT.